Sequencing of this T cell receptor beta chain was carried out in a study of T cells in Graves' hyperthyroidism and ophthalmopathy. There are 15 residues in the CDR3. CDR1 and CDR2 (germline): LGHNT, FRNRAP. V trimming: 2 bases; J trimming: 5 bases; junction bases outside the gene matches: 5. What was amplified from RNA transcripts were TCR beta CDR3 regions. Primed by the HTBI set, a first-round RT-PCR was run on the TCR CDR3. TCRdb reprocessed the multiplex PCR reads with MiXCR, giving one entry per CDR3 protein. This sample yields 300,000 to 450,000 distinct CDR3 sequences, of which 25% are seen a single time; around 67% belongs to the top ten. Across 18 months, stable Graves' hyperthyroidism was marked by no progression to ophthalmopathy.

The sequenced material came from blood. This TCR came from a man aged 45 to 65 with Graves' hyperthyroidism. The genes are TRBV12-5 and TRBJ2-1, with 8 bases lining up with TRBD2. The chain's CDR3 is CASGLNLAGNNEQFF. For the CDR3, the DNA is TGTGCTAGTGGTTTGAACCTAGCGGGTAACAATGAGCAGTTCTTC.